This TCR beta chain originates from a study of blood T cell repertoires in COVID-19. In the original workflow: From reference gene primer amplification, estimates of nucleated cell counts were derived. Using immunoSEQ multiplex PCR, the repertoire was profiled, and TCRdb retains in-frame clones only, with some absent. The DNA was the basis for D and trimming; V, J and clone size are from that table. The sample includes 56,000 or so clones, roughly nine tenths seen only once; the top ten take approximately 45%. In this sample, this clone turned up once. The sequence was collected from a woman in her sixties with COVID-19, enrolled during active disease. Material for sequencing was peripheral blood.

Here the CDR3 reads CASSLAALLSEQYF. CDR3 sequence (DNA): TGTGCCAGCAGCTTAGCGGCCCTCCTCTCCGAGCAGTACTTC. V is TRBV7-2 and J is TRBJ2-7; D gene ambiguous. V was pared by 0 bases and J by 6 bases, with 12 bases between. CDR3 length: 14 residues. CDR1 and CDR2 from the germline V gene are SGHTA and FQGNSA. Full variable domain (remainder filled in from reference TRBV7-2 and TRBJ2-7): GAGVSQSPSNKVTEKGKDVELRCDPISGHTALYWYRQSLGQGLEFLIYFQGNSAPDKSGLPSDRFSAERTGGSVSTLTIQRTQQEDSAVYLCASSLAALLSEQYFGPGTRLTVT.